The clone carrying this TCR beta chain was observed a handful of times. What it recognizes is unknown. This entry is derived from a study of T-cell memory formation after mild COVID-19. For the study at large: There were largely donor-specific TCR clusters.

TCRdb recomputed calls from the 5' RACE reads with MiXCR, one row per CDR3 protein. This sample has 300,000 to 350,000 distinct CDR3 sequences, with around 15% found just once. Study findings and constraints: CD4+ clones that contracted lay mainly in CM and EM; CD8+ ones lay in EMRA. In pre-infection memory, a portion of responding clones appeared, which suggested that cross-reactive memory joined. Clones that got smaller from day 15 to 85 had even CD4/CD8, while clones growing later tipped toward CD4+.

The germline V gene encodes CDR1 SGHNT and CDR2 YYREEE (reference sequence). The CDR3 has 16 amino acids. Trimming pared 3 bases from V and 4 bases from J, leaving 18 bases between. The rearrangement joins TRBV5-4 to TRBJ2-3, with TRBD1 as a possible D gene (6 bases). The TCR sequence derives from a man aged 18-30 years who had mild COVID-19 (a few samples of this study predate the infection). Cell type and time point are not known. The sequenced sample consisted of PBMCs or a T cell subset sorted from them (not recorded which). For the CDR3, the DNA is TGTGCCAGCAGCTCCGGGACATTCCTCGGGGCAGATACGCAGTATTTT. Its translation is CASSSGTFLGADTQYF.